This TCR beta chain appears in the sequencing data of a study of T cell responses to AZD1222 COVID-19 vaccine. Study background: Pooled samples include second doses given at about 4 or 12 weeks.

V lost 0 bases, J lost 5 bases, and 8 bases lay in between. CDR1 and CDR2 from the germline V gene are SGDLS and YYNGEE. The CDR3 consists of 13 residues. Findings and caveats of the study: The donor cohort was predominantly white British with a female majority, and clonal diversity may have been underestimated. Repertoire collection took place solely once the T cell response had peaked.

Only a few counts were recorded for this clone. What it binds is not known. The assay was immunoSEQ multiplex PCR, and TCRdb's table has in-frame clones only and misses some. Among 100,000 to 150,000 clones listed, over 80% were seen once. This TCR derives from an adult in good health. V and J are TRBV9 and TRBJ1-1; D possibly corresponds to TRBD1 (6 bases). Sequenced material: peripheral blood, taken on day 0 of AZD1222 vaccination. For the CDR3, the DNA is TGTGCCAGCAGCGTAGCCACAGGGACTGAAGCTTTCTTT. Residues: CASSVATGTEAFF.